Each of the 7 T cell receptor beta chains below was sequenced from the same sample in a study of blood T cell repertoires in COVID-19. Generated by immunoSEQ multiplex PCR, the TCRdb table keeps only in-frame clones and is missing some. The table shows some 220,000 clones, with 65% to 90% occurring only once. Input material: peripheral blood. These receptors were collected from a man in his fifties or sixties with active or convalescent COVID-19.

The chain has TRBV7-2 and TRBJ2-3; 11 nucleotides line up with TRBD2. CDR1 SGHTA and CDR2 FQGNSA come from the germline V gene. CDR3 size: 18 residues. Unmatched junction bases numbered 14, after V lost 5 bases and J lost 4 bases. The CDR3 DNA follows: TGTGCCAGCAGCCCCCGGATAGCGGGGGGGCCGTCCGCAGATACGCAGTATTTT. Protein: CASSPRIAGGPSADTQYF.

This clone has a handful of counts. The V and J genes are TRBV7-2 and TRBJ2-7; possible D gene TRBD2, 6 bases. Germline assignment: CDR1 SGHTA and CDR2 FQGNSA. The CDR3 consists of 14 residues. With 5 bases removed from V and 6 bases from J, the gap between germline ends came to 17 bases. Here the CDR3 reads CASSRRGYEGEQYF. DNA for the CDR3: TGTGCCAGCAGCCGGAGGGGATATGAGGGCGAGCAGTACTTC. The variable domain in full, with the rest retrieved from reference TRBV7-2 and TRBJ2-7, is GAGVSQSPSNKVTEKGKDVELRCDPISGHTALYWYRQSLGQGLEFLIYFQGNSAPDKSGLPSDRFSAERTGGSVSTLTIQRTQQEDSAVYLCASSRRGYEGEQYFGPGTRLTVT.

The CDR3 sequence: CASSLSGTGGNTIYF. CDR3 nucleotides: TGTGCCAGCAGTTTATCCGGGACAGGGGGAAACACCATATATTTT. V is TRBV28 and J is TRBJ1-3; 9 bases map to TRBD1. With 1 base clipped from V and 4 bases from J, the junction kept 2 bases outside the gene matches. CDR1 and CDR2 (germline): MDHEN, SYDVKM. The CDR3 contains 15 residues.

This clone has just one count. The chain recombines TRBV3-1 (or the pseudogene TRBV3-2) with TRBJ2-7; no clear D. This CDR3 has 14 amino acids. Germline assignment: CDR1 LGHDT and CDR2 YNNKEL (reference sequence). Trimming shortened V by 0 bases and J by 3 bases, and 9 bases separated the two germline ends. CDR3 sequence (DNA): TGTGCCAGCAGCCAAGATCTAAACGGCTACGAGCAGTACTTC. Residues: CASSQDLNGYEQYF.

This chain uses TRBV6-5 with TRBJ1-6; 8 positions agree with TRBD1. Germline CDR1 MNHEY, CDR2 SVGAGI. V lost 4 bases and J lost 9; bases outside the gene matches: 8. The CDR3 spans 15 residues. Written as DNA, the CDR3 is TGTGCCAGCAGTTCCCTACAGGGGGAGACTTCACCCCTCCACTTT. This encodes CASSSLQGETSPLHF.

This clone was picked up a small number of times. Other DNA sequences from this sample encode an identical CDR3 as well. The chain links TRBV19 to TRBJ1-1; D may be TRBD1 (6 bases). Deletions cut 7 bases from V and 0 bases from J, with 9 bases between. Germline V gene sequence: CDR1 LNHDA, CDR2 SQIVND (reference sequence). CDR3 length: 13 residues. The CDR3 nucleotides are TGTGCCAGTAACACAGGGATGAACACTGAAGCTTTCTTT. Translation: CASNTGMNTEAFF.

CDR3 loop: CASSLLYSNQPQHF. The CDR3 DNA follows: TGTGCCAGCAGCTTGCTTTATAGCAATCAGCCCCAGCATTTT. The chain has TRBV5-5 and TRBJ1-5; D gene ambiguous. Trimming shortened V by 1 base and J by 0 bases, and 5 bases separated the two germline ends. The CDR3 covers 14 residues. Germline V gives CDR1 SGHKS, CDR2 YYEKEE (reference sequence).